This TCR beta chain is from a study of shared clonotypes between healthy human individuals. Losses at the gene ends were 4 bases for V and 2 bases for J; bases not matched to a gene: 9. The CDR3 length is 17 residues. The V gene's germline CDR1 is SGHNT and CDR2 YYREEE (reference sequence). Study observations and caveats: The four-donor shared clonotypes exceeded non-shared clonotypes in generation probability, with non-shared ones scoring lower.

Using immunoSEQ multiplex PCR, the repertoire was profiled, and TCRdb retains in-frame clones only, with some absent. The sample yields 950,000 to 1,100,000 clones, approximately 68% seen once. This clone has just one count. Antigen: not known. This TCR was sampled from a man aged 18 to 30 in good health. The sample comprised memory CD4+ T cells sorted from blood. Sample subset: CD45RA-negative fraction. V and J are TRBV5-4 and TRBJ2-2, with TRBD2 matching over 9 bases. Here the CDR3 DNA reads TGTGCCAGCAGCCAAGGGGGGACTAGCAGTAACACCGGGGAGCTGTTTTTT. This translates into CASSQGGTSSNTGELFF.